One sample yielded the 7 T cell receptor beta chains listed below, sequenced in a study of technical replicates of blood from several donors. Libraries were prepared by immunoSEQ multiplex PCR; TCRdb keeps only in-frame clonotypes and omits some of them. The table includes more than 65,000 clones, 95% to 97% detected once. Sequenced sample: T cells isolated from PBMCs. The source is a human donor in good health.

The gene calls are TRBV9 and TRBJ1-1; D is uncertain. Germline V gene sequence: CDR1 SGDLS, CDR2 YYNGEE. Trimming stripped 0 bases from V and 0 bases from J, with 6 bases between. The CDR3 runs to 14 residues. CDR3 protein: CASSVDSLNTEAFF. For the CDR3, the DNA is TGTGCCAGCAGCGTAGACAGCCTGAACACTGAAGCTTTCTTT.

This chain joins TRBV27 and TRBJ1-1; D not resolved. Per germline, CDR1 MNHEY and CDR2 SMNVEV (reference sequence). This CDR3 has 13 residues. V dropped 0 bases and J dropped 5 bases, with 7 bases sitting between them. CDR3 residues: CASSLSRGTEAFF. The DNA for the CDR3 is TGTGCCAGCAGTTTATCGCGGGGAACTGAAGCTTTCTTT.

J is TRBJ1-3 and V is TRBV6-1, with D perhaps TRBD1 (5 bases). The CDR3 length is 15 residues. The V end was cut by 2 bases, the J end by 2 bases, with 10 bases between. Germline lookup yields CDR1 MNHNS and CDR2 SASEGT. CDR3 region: CASSEQGITGNTIYF. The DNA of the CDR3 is TGTGCCAGCAGTGAACAGGGTATTACTGGAAACACCATATATTTT.

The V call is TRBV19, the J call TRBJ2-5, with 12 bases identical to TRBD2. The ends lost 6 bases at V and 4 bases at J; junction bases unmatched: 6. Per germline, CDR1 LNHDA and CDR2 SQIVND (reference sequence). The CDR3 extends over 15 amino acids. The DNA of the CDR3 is TGTGCCAGTAGGACTAGCGGGAGTGGGAGAGAGACCCAGTACTTC. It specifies CASRTSGSGRETQYF.

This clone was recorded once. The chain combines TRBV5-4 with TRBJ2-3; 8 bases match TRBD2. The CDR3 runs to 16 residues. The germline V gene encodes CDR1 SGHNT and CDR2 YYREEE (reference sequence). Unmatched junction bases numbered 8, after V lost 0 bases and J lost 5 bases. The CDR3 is CASSLERREVIDTQYF. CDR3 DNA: TGTGCCAGCAGCTTGGAGCGGCGGGAGGTTATAGATACGCAGTATTTT.

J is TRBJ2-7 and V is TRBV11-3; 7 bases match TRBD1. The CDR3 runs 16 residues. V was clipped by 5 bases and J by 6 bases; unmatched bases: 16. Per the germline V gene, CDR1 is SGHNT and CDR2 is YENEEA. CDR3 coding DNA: TGTGCCAGCAGCCCCTCGACAGGGATGGATAGCAGCGAGCAGTACTTC. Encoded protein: CASSPSTGMDSSEQYF. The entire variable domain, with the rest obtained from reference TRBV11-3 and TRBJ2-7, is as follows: EAGVVQSPRYKIIEKKQPVAFWCNPISGHNTLYWYLQNLGQGPELLIRYENEEAVDDSQLPKDRFSAERLKGVDSTLKIQPAELGDSAVYLCASSPSTGMDSSEQYFGPGTRLTVT.

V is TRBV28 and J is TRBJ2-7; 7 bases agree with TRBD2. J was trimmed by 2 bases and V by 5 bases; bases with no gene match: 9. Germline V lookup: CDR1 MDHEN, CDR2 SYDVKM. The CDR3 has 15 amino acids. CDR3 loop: CASSTGLRTPYEQYF. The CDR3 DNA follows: TGTGCCAGCAGTACGGGACTACGTACTCCCTACGAGCAGTACTTC.